The T cell receptor (beta chain) described here comes from a study of blood T cell repertoires in COVID-19. Some clones are missing from TCRdb's copy, which holds only in-frame ones; the method was immunoSEQ multiplex PCR. The table lists 200,000 to 300,000 clones, 80% to 95% of them singletons. This receptor was obtained from a man aged 25-45 years with COVID-19, enrolled during active disease. Sequenced input: peripheral blood.

The CDR3 reads CAWKGTGNTIYF. The CDR3 nucleotides read TGTGCCTGGAAGGGGACTGGAAACACCATATATTTT. The chain carries TRBV30 and TRBJ1-3; perhaps TRBD1 as D (5 bases). This CDR3 region has 12 residues. Trimming removed 4 bases from V and 2 bases from J, with 6 bases in between. Germline V gene lookup returns CDR1 GTSNPN and CDR2 SVGIG (reference sequence).